This paragraph reports one T cell receptor beta chain. Its antigen is not identified. This entry is derived from a study of T cells in Graves' hyperthyroidism and ophthalmopathy. From germline, CDR1 is SGHTA and CDR2 FQGTGA. The CDR3 consists of 15 residues. V trimming: 5 bases; J trimming: 6 bases; junction bases outside the gene matches: 9. Uncontrolled infection, other autoimmune disease, pregnancy or lactation excluded patients. Study-level points and caveats: Most thyroid-expanded clonotypes above 0.001 were also found in blood. The model foresaw ophthalmopathy a median around 6 months prior to onset.

TCR beta CDR3 sequences were amplified from RNA transcripts. The HTBI set primed first-round TCR CDR3 RT-PCR. TCRdb called the multiplex PCR reads again in MiXCR, with one record for every CDR3 protein. The table lists roughly 570,000 distinct CDR3 sequences, 35% to 55% of them singletons. The TCR was taken from a woman aged 18-30 years with Graves' hyperthyroidism. This chain connects TRBV7-3 to TRBJ2-7; TRBD1 aligns across 11 bases. Sequencing was carried out using peripheral blood or thyroid tissue (not recorded which). The CDR3 DNA reads TGTGCCAGCAGCGAGGACAGGGGGCTCCCCTGCGAGCAGTACTTC. Amino acids: CASSEDRGLPCEQYF.